This TCR beta chain appears in the sequencing data of a study of cytomegalovirus exposure and HLA in healthy donors. Trimming took 8 bases from V and 5 from J; bases not matched to a gene: 9. CDR1 and CDR2 (germline): ENHRY, SYGVKD. This CDR3 region has 13 residues. As for the donors, each was a healthy bone marrow donor. Amplification used 60 Vbeta primers and 13 Jbeta primers. The data were produced by immunoSEQ multiplex PCR, yet TCRdb's version contains in-frame clones alone and is incomplete. This table holds roughly 120,000 clones, under 80% found once. Study results and caveats: A later analysis showed HLA-associated TCR beta chains outstripping equally common others in clonal expansion. The majority of CMV-associated TCR beta chains were reported as apparently HLA-restricted in a later analysis.

A word on this clone: Its specificity is not known.

The TCR sequence derives from a woman aged 45-60 years in good health and CMV-seropositive. The V call is TRBV10-3, the J call TRBJ2-7, with TRBD2 matching 7 bases. Sequencing was performed on PBMCs. The CDR3 DNA is TGTGCCATCCGAGGGACTACAGAGGACGAGCAGTACTTC. Its translation is CAIRGTTEDEQYF.